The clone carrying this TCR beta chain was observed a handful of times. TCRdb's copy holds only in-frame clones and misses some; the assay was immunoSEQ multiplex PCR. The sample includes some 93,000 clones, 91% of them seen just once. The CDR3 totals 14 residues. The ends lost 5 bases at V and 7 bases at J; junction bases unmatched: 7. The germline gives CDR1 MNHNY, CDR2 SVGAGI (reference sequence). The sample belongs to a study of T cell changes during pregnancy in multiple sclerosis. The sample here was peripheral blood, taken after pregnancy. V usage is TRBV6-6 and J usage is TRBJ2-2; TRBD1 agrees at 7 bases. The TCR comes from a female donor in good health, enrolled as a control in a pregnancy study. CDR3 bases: TGTGCCAGCAGTGGGGACAGCTGGATCGGGGAGCTGTTTTTT. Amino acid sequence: CASSGDSWIGELFF.